These 30 T cell receptor beta chains were all obtained from the same sample, sequenced in a study of regulatory T cells in long-lasting Graves disease. iRepertoire HTBI primers and Arm-PCR of CDR3 regions built TCR beta libraries. TCRdb reprocessed the multiplex PCR reads with MiXCR, giving one entry per CDR3 protein. The table shows a few hundred thousand distinct CDR3 sequences, with about a fifth occurring only once. Time point defined: persistent/refractory GD, antithyroid drugs over 5 years with positive TRAb. PBMC-derived RNA was used for the TCR library. The sample in question was peripheral blood mononuclear cells (PBMCs), obtained when the disease was refractory, from a patient treated with antithyroid drugs. The receptors stem from a female donor with Graves disease.

This clonotype was found many times. The CDR3 is CASSSPDRPKPQETQYF. In DNA, the CDR3 is TGTGCCAGCAGTTCGCCGGACAGGCCCAAACCGCAAGAGACCCAGTACTTC. This sequence joins TRBV12-3 or TRBV12-4 and TRBJ2-5; 7 bases map to TRBD1. V lost 4 bases, J lost 2 bases, and 13 bases stayed unmatched. This CDR3 spans 17 amino acids.

As concerns this clonotype: Just one base apart from a much larger clone, this may be a read error. The chain employs TRBV15 and TRBJ2-5; 7 positions agree with TRBD2. The CDR3 sequence is 16 residues long. Germline CDR1 is LNHNV and CDR2 is YYDKDF (reference sequence). For the CDR3, the DNA is TGTGCCACCGGCAGAGGTCCCCCGGGGGGTAAAGAGACCCAGTACTTC. Protein: CATGRGPPGGKETQYF. Together with reference TRBV15 and TRBJ2-5, the CDR3 gives the full variable domain: DAMVIQNPRYQVTQFGKPVTLSCSQTLNHNVMYWYQQKSSQAPKLLFHYYDKDFNNEADTPDNFQSRRPNTSFCFLDIRSPGLGDTAMYLCATGRGPPGGKETQYFGPGTRLLVL.

The sample holds many counts of this clonotype. The chain links TRBV28 to TRBJ2-7, with 10 bases that match TRBD1. Germline CDR1 reads MDHEN; CDR2 reads SYDVKM. The CDR3 covers 14 residues. The V gene end was trimmed by 7 bases and the J gene end by 5 bases; junction bases not matched to a gene: 8. The CDR3 here is CASTTGTGAHEQYF. As DNA, the CDR3 is TGTGCCAGCACCACCGGGACAGGGGCCCACGAGCAGTACTTC.

The chain links TRBV27 to TRBJ2-2, with D perhaps TRBD1 (6 bases). Trimming pared 6 bases from V and 7 bases from J, leaving 9 bases between. Germline CDR1 reads MNHEY; CDR2 reads SMNVEV (reference sequence). The CDR3 has 12 amino acids. CDR3 region: CASRQGHGELFF. CDR3 bases: TGTGCCAGCAGACAGGGTCACGGGGAGCTGTTTTTT.

V and J are TRBV10-3 and TRBJ1-2, with D unclear. Germline CDR1 and CDR2: ENHRY and SYGVKD. The CDR3 is 14 residues long. Between the trimmed V and J ends, which lost 1 base and 5 bases, there was a span of 11 bases. CDR3 sequence reads: CAISEYPEAYGYTF. Here the CDR3 DNA reads TGTGCCATCAGTGAGTATCCAGAAGCATATGGCTACACCTTC.

This clonotype was picked up a small number of times. The chain has TRBV2 and TRBJ1-3; D remains unclear. CDR1 is SNHLY, CDR2 FYNNEI, per germline. The V and J ends lost 2 bases and 0 bases respectively, with 8 bases between them. CDR3 length: 15 amino acids. The CDR3 nucleotides read TGTGCCAGCAGTGAACAGGTTAACTCTGGAAACACCATATATTTT. Its protein is CASSEQVNSGNTIYF.

The rearrangement uses TRBV12-3 or TRBV12-4 and TRBJ2-1; possible D gene TRBD2, 7 bases. This CDR3 has 15 amino acids. V was cut by 5 bases and J by 2 bases, with 13 bases left in between. The CDR3 DNA sequence: TGTGCCAGCAGTGAGCGGGACACCGCCTACAATGAGCAGTTCTTC. This gives the protein CASSERDTAYNEQFF.

In the case of this clonotype: Being one base from a much bigger clone, this may be a read error. Without the conserved terminal phenylalanine or tryptophan, this CDR3 likely stems from a read error. This chain connects TRBV11-2 to TRBJ1-1; D not resolved. This CDR3 spans 18 amino acids. Trimming took 2 bases from V and 1 from J, leaving 20 bases between them. CDR1 SGHAT and CDR2 FQNNGV come from the germline V gene. This CDR3 is CASSLILGMVRKNTEAFI. The CDR3 DNA follows: TGTGCCAGCAGCTTAATATTGGGGATGGTCAGAAAGAACACTGAAGCTTTCATT.

In its sample, this clonotype was seen many times. The V gene is TRBV7-2, the J gene TRBJ2-5; D possibly uses TRBD1 or TRBD2 (5 bases each). CDR3 size: 15 residues. Trimming shortened V by 3 bases and J by 5 bases, and 16 bases separated the two germline ends. Germline CDR1 reads SGHTA; CDR2 reads FQGNSA. CDR3 in DNA: TGTGCCAGCAGCTTGGGGACGGTGGACGGGGAGACCCAGTACTTC. This gives the protein CASSLGTVDGETQYF.

The chain joins TRBV5-1 to TRBJ2-5; D perhaps matches TRBD1 (5 bases). This CDR3 comprises 16 residues. The V gene lost 1 base and the J gene lost 5 bases, with 18 bases spanning the gap. The germline V gene encodes CDR1 SGHRS and CDR2 YFSETQ. This CDR3 is CASSLFSTAPRETQYF. The CDR3 bases are TGCGCCAGCAGCTTGTTCTCGACAGCTCCCCGGGAGACCCAGTACTTC.

This clonotype was counted a few times. The chain has TRBV7-2 and TRBJ1-1; 7 bases are a match to TRBD1. There are 12 residues in the CDR3. V gave up 6 bases and J gave up 9 bases; unmatched junction bases: 7. Per germline, CDR1 SGHTA and CDR2 FQGNSA. CDR3: CASSLGGLQAFF. Here the CDR3 DNA reads TGTGCCAGCAGTCTAGGGGGCCTTCAAGCTTTCTTT.

To note about this clonotype: This may come from a read error, since a much larger clone is one base off. This chain links TRBV6-9 with TRBJ2-7; TRBD2 might be the D (5 bases). Trimming pared 3 bases from V and 3 bases from J, leaving 9 bases between. CDR1 is MNHGY and CDR2 is SVAAGI in the germline V gene. CDR3 length: 13 residues. The chain's CDR3 is CASSYGVNYEQYF. The CDR3 DNA is TGTGCCAGCAGTTACGGGGTTAACTACGAGCAGTACTTC.

This clonotype was counted ten times or more. This chain connects TRBV28 to TRBJ1-5; 9 nucleotides align to TRBD1. The CDR3 sequence is 19 residues long. Losses at the gene ends were 2 bases for V and 4 bases for J; bases not matched to a gene: 15. Germline CDR1 reads MDHEN; CDR2 reads SYDVKM. The CDR3 DNA follows: TGTGCCAGCAGTTTAGTAGGCATCAGGGACAGGGATTTAAATCAGCCCCAGCATTTT. Translated, it gives CASSLVGIRDRDLNQPQHF.

This clonotype has only one observation. The rearrangement joins TRBV7-8 to TRBJ2-3; 10 bases agree with TRBD1. The germline V gene encodes CDR1 SGHVS and CDR2 FQNEAQ. Germline trimming cut 3 bases from V and 4 bases from J; bases unmatched to any gene: 4. CDR3 size: 15 residues. The CDR3 is CASSFGTGVADTQYF. DNA for the CDR3: TGTGCCAGCAGCTTCGGGACAGGGGTCGCAGATACGCAGTATTTT.

CDR3 sequence: CASSLEAGLRNTEAFF. DNA for the CDR3: TGCGCCAGCAGCTTGGAGGCAGGGCTGAGGAACACTGAAGCTTTCTTT. This sequence joins TRBV5-1 and TRBJ1-1, with D possibly being TRBD1 (5 bases). Germline CDR1 reads SGHRS; CDR2 reads YFSETQ. The CDR3 has 16 residues. The V and J ends lost 0 bases and 1 base respectively, with 13 bases between them.

This sequence joins TRBV5-1 and TRBJ2-2, with 8 bases identical to TRBD1. CDR3 length: 16 amino acids. The V and J ends lost 4 bases and 0 bases, in that order; junction bases with no gene match: 5. Germline V gene lookup returns CDR1 SGHRS and CDR2 YFSETQ. The CDR3: CASSVQGASNTGELFF. The CDR3 nucleotides read TGCGCCAGCAGCGTTCAGGGGGCTTCGAACACCGGGGAGCTGTTTTTT.

This clonotype was picked up many times. This sequence joins TRBV25-1 and TRBJ2-6; tentative D call: TRBD2 (7 bases). The germline V gene has CDR1 MGHDK and CDR2 SYGVNS. CDR3 length: 17 residues. Trimming pared 4 bases from V and 0 bases from J, leaving 13 bases between. The CDR3 DNA reads as TGTGCCAGCAGTGTGGTAGGGGGGGCCTCTGGGGCCAACGTCCTGACTTTC. Translating it yields CASSVVGGASGANVLTF.

This clonotype was found many times. The chain links TRBV27 to TRBJ1-4; D perhaps matches TRBD1 (5 bases). Trimming left V 1 base short and J 7 bases short, with 13 bases between. Germline V gene sequence: CDR1 MNHEY, CDR2 SMNVEV (reference sequence). The CDR3 covers 15 residues. In DNA, the CDR3 is TGTGCCAGCAGTTTATTAGGGGCTGACGGTGAAAAACTGTTTTTT. This sequence encodes CASSLLGADGEKLFF.

The chain recombines TRBV29-1 with TRBJ2-5, with TRBD2 matching 8 bases. CDR3 size: 13 residues. V was clipped by 7 bases and J by 3 bases; unmatched bases: 7. The germline V gene has CDR1 SQVTM and CDR2 ANQGSEA. CDR3 region: CSAGTRQKETQYF. In nucleotides, the CDR3 is TGCAGCGCCGGGACTAGGCAAAAAGAGACCCAGTACTTC.

The rearrangement joins TRBV27 to TRBJ2-7, with D hard to call. The V and J ends lost 2 bases and 3 bases respectively, with 14 bases between them. The CDR3 loop spans 15 amino acids. From germline, CDR1 is MNHEY and CDR2 SMNVEV (reference sequence). In nucleotides, the CDR3 is TGTGCCAGCAGTTTAAGGCTAGGCGGCTACTACGAGCAGTACTTC. Encoded protein: CASSLRLGGYYEQYF.

The CDR3 DNA reads TGTGCCAGCAGTTTATCACGGGGGGCCCCCTACGAGCAGTACTTC. This translates into CASSLSRGAPYEQYF. The gene calls are TRBV27 and TRBJ2-7; TRBD2 is a possible D gene (7 bases). The germline V gene has CDR1 MNHEY and CDR2 SMNVEV (reference sequence). CDR3 size: 15 residues. V was cut by 0 bases and J by 2 bases, with 11 bases left in between.

This chain joins TRBV7-2 and TRBJ1-5, with TRBD1 identical over 7 bases. This CDR3 has 14 residues. Germline CDR1 and CDR2: SGHTA and FQGNSA. V gave up 5 bases and J gave up 5 bases; unmatched junction bases: 6. Written as DNA, the CDR3 is TGTGCCAGCAGCCGCTGGACAGGAGATCAGCCCCAGCATTTT. This codes for CASSRWTGDQPQHF.

This clonotype was recorded at least ten times. The rearrangement joins TRBV6-1 to TRBJ1-1; D unresolved. This CDR3 comprises 14 residues. CDR1 and CDR2 (germline): MNHNS, SASEGT. V was clipped by 6 bases and J by 4 bases, with 15 bases between them. As DNA, the CDR3 is TGTGCCAGCAGCCCCCCCGATGCTATCACTGAAGCTTTCTTT. It specifies CASSPPDAITEAFF.

This clonotype came up many times. The chain is built from TRBV7-8 and TRBJ2-5; 7 bases align to TRBD2. Germline V lookup: CDR1 SGHVS, CDR2 FQNEAQ. J lost 1 base, V lost 10 bases, and 6 bases had no gene match. The CDR3 totals 13 residues. CDR3 nucleotides: TGTGCCATTGCGGGCGGGAGCCAAGAGACCCAGTACTTC. The encoded protein is CAIAGGSQETQYF.

This clonotype was recorded a few times. The chain combines TRBV20-1 with TRBJ2-4, with TRBD1 identical over 7 bases. This CDR3 spans 14 amino acids. Germline CDR1 is DFQATT and CDR2 is SNEGSKA (reference sequence). V gave up 6 bases and J gave up 8 bases; unmatched junction bases: 13. The CDR3 DNA reads as TGCAGTGCGTACCCAGGACAGGCTGGGGACATTCAGTACTTC. Residues: CSAYPGQAGDIQYF.

The V call is TRBV27, the J call TRBJ2-7; TRBD2 matches 11 bases. V gave up 3 bases and J gave up 6 bases; unmatched junction bases: 7. From germline, CDR1 is MNHEY and CDR2 SMNVEV (reference sequence). The length of the CDR3 is 15 residues. The CDR3 region is CASSLTTGLAAEQYF. CDR3 DNA sequence: TGTGCCAGCAGTTTGACAACGGGACTAGCGGCCGAGCAGTACTTC.

In its sample, this clonotype was seen many times. The V and J genes are TRBV7-6 and TRBJ2-7, with D perhaps TRBD1 (7 bases). This CDR3 comprises 14 residues. The germline V gene encodes CDR1 SGHVS and CDR2 FNYEAQ. Trimming cost V 5 bases and J 7 bases, with 18 bases left between them. DNA of the CDR3: TGTGCCAGCAGCCCCGGACAGGAGGGTGGGGAGCAGTACTTC. Protein product: CASSPGQEGGEQYF.

The CDR3 spells CASSPGGANTEAFF. CDR3 DNA sequence: TGTGCCAGCAGCCCAGGGGGCGCGAACACTGAAGCTTTCTTT. V gene TRBV7-2 combines with J gene TRBJ1-1, with TRBD1 matching 8 bases. The CDR3 consists of 14 residues. Germline V gene data show CDR1 as SGHTA and CDR2 as FQGNSA. Germline trimming cut 5 bases from V and 1 base from J; bases unmatched to any gene: 3.

This clonotype occurred a few times. The chain links TRBV19 to TRBJ1-5, with D perhaps TRBD1 (5 bases). Trimming pared 3 bases from V and 2 bases from J, leaving 11 bases between. CDR1 and CDR2 from the germline V gene are LNHDA and SQIVND (reference sequence). The CDR3 length is 15 residues. The CDR3 reads CASSIRQGGNQPQHF. In DNA, the CDR3 is TGTGCCAGTAGTATCCGGCAGGGTGGCAATCAGCCCCAGCATTTT.

This clonotype was seen only a few times. The chain is built from TRBV7-9 and TRBJ2-7; 8 bases align to TRBD2. Germline CDR1 reads SEHNR; CDR2 reads FQNEAQ (reference sequence). CDR3 length: 17 residues. J was trimmed by 0 bases and V by 3 bases; bases with no gene match: 10. The CDR3 loop reads CASSFAAGDAFSYEQYF. CDR3 nucleotide sequence: TGTGCCAGCAGCTTCGCAGCGGGGGACGCCTTCTCCTACGAGCAGTACTTC.